Listed below are T cell receptor beta chains from one sample, sequenced in a study of T cell responses to AZD1222 COVID-19 vaccine. Some clones are missing from TCRdb's copy, which holds only in-frame ones; the method was immunoSEQ multiplex PCR. The repertoire consists of 130,000 or so clones, with 80% to 95% occurring once and the leading ten covering around 3.1%. Sequenced here: peripheral blood, sampled on day 0 of AZD1222 vaccination. All receptors derive from an adult in good health. CDR3s include the opening cysteine and the closing phenylalanine or tryptophan. A D gene is named only where the DNA matches it firmly. Only part of the rows carry a size: once, few, many, or a class if the clone is expanded.

v_call	d_call	clone_size	cdr3_length	j_call	cdr3_nt	cdr3_aa
TRBV6-5	TRBD1	-	15	TRBJ1-1	TGTGCCAGCAGTTACTCGGGACAGGGAGACACTGAAGCTTTCTTT	CASSYSGQGDTEAFF
TRBV6-1	TRBD1	-	14	TRBJ1-2	TGTGCCAGCAGTGATCGACAGGGTTCCTATGGCTACACCTTC	CASSDRQGSYGYTF
TRBV28	-	-	14	TRBJ1-1	TGTGCCAGCAGTTCAGGACAGCAGAACACTGAAGCTTTCTTT	CASSSGQQNTEAFF
TRBV7-6	TRBD1	-	16	TRBJ2-3	TGTGCCAGCAGCTTAGGCACAGGGGGCGCGACAGATACGCAGTATTTT	CASSLGTGGATDTQYF
TRBV7-2	-	-	13	TRBJ1-6	TGTGCCAGCAGCTTGTACAGGAATTCACCCCTCCACTTT	CASSLYRNSPLHF
TRBV24-1	TRBD1	-	15	TRBJ2-1	TGTGCCACCAGCCCAAGGACAGGGGGCTTGAATGAGCAGTTCTTC	CATSPRTGGLNEQFF
TRBV19	-	-	15	TRBJ1-6	TGTGCCAGTAGTATTTGGGGTAACGGAAATTCACCCCTCCACTTT	CASSIWGNGNSPLHF
TRBV7-8	-	-	19	TRBJ2-7	TGTGCCAGCAGCTTAGTCCAGTTTCAAGGGCTAGGTCAGAGCTACGAGCAGTACTTC	CASSLVQFQGLGQSYEQYF
TRBV3-1/TRBV3-2	-	-	16	TRBJ2-7	TGTGCCAGCAGCCAAGACAGATACCGGGGCACCTACGAGCAGTACTTC	CASSQDRYRGTYEQYF
TRBV10-2	TRBD1	-	13	TRBJ1-2	TGCGCCAGCAGTGAGGACAGGGGTCAAGGCTACACCTTC	CASSEDRGQGYTF
TRBV28	TRBD1	-	15	TRBJ2-7	TGTGCCAGCAGTTCCCCAGGGGGCAAATCCTACGAGCAGTACTTC	CASSSPGGKSYEQYF
TRBV5-8	TRBD1	-	16	TRBJ1-2	TGTGCCAGCTGCCGGGGGGGACAGGGGGCTGCTAATCGCTACACCTTC	CASCRGGQGAANRYTF
TRBV10-3	-	-	14	TRBJ2-2	TGTGCCATCAGTTCCGGGACGACCACCGGGGAGCTGTTTTTT	CAISSGTTTGELFF
TRBV27	-	-	16	TRBJ2-7	TGTGCCAGTAAACTCAACCGGGATTTTACGTCCTACGAGCAGTACTTC	CASKLNRDFTSYEQYF
TRBV11-2	-	-	12	TRBJ2-5	TGTGCCAGCAGCGGGGGGTCGGAGACCCAGTACTTC	CASSGGSETQYF
TRBV7-8	-	once	14	TRBJ2-3	TGTGCCAGCAGCTTGGACGCCCGAGGGGATACGCAGTATTTT	CASSLDARGDTQYF
TRBV6-5	TRBD2	-	11	TRBJ2-1	TGTGCCAGCAAGCGGGGAAATGAGCAGTTCTTC	CASKRGNEQFF
TRBV25-1	TRBD1	-	16	TRBJ1-1	TGTGCCAGCAGTGAATACGGCAGGGGGCTGAGCACTGAAGCTTTCTTT	CASSEYGRGLSTEAFF
TRBV5-6	-	-	12	TRBJ1-5	TGTGCCAGCAGCTTTGGGGTTCAGCCCCAGCATTTT	CASSFGVQPQHF
TRBV28	TRBD1	-	15	TRBJ1-2	TGTGCCAGCAGTTTTCGGGACAGGGTTAGCTATGGCTACACCTTC	CASSFRDRVSYGYTF
TRBV14	-	-	12	TRBJ1-3	TGTGCCAGCAGCCAAGCCAGTAACACCATATATTTT	CASSQASNTIYF
TRBV21-1	-	-	16	TRBJ2-7	TGTGCCAGCAGCAAACGGGGACGGGAGAGCCCCTACGAGCAGTACTTC	CASSKRGRESPYEQYF
TRBV5-1	-	-	16	TRBJ1-3	TGCGCCAGCAGCTCGGGACTTCAGGGCTCTGGAAACACCATATATTTT	CASSSGLQGSGNTIYF
TRBV28	-	-	12	TRBJ1-4	TGTGCCAGCAGACAGTATCCGGAAAAACTGTTTTTT	CASRQYPEKLFF
TRBV4-1	TRBD2	-	15	TRBJ2-1	TGCGCCAGCAGCCAACTAGCGGAGTCCTACAATGAGCAGTTCTTC	CASSQLAESYNEQFF
TRBV19	TRBD1	once	19	TRBJ2-1	TGTGCCAGTAGTATAGAAACCGGGACAGGGATCTTCTCCTACAATGAGCAGTTCTTC	CASSIETGTGIFSYNEQFF
TRBV19	-	-	23	TRBJ1-5	TGTGCCAGTTTAGTAGTCCCCGGGAGTATAGAGGAGTGTTTTGTAGGTGGCAATCAGCCCCAGCATTTT	CASLVVPGSIEECFVGGNQPQHF
TRBV5-4	-	once	14	TRBJ2-1	TGTGCCAGCAGCTTAGCGGCTGAGGGGCCTGAGCAGTTCTTC	CASSLAAEGPEQFF
TRBV12-3/TRBV12-4	TRBD1	-	11	TRBJ1-1	TGTGCCAGCAGCGGACAGGCTAAAGCTTTCTTT	CASSGQAKAFF